This record looks at one T cell receptor beta chain sequence and its context. Its antigen remains unidentified. Per-base quality was not reported, and no clone a single base away is much larger than it. Genomic DNA was extracted from sorted cells for sequencing of the TCRbeta CDR3 region. The immunoSEQ Assay was used for sequencing of TCRbeta CDR3 regions. TCRdb's version of the immuneACCESS table is confined to in-frame rearrangements and falls short of the full clone set. An unresolved V gene accounts for under half of the shortfall where checked; the remainder is of unknown origin. The sample records about 22,000 clones, 70% to 90% of which are singletons. The ten largest account for 24% of the sample. The trial excluded patients who had a history of autoimmune disease or who were on systemic immunosuppression. In every dose cohort, peripheral blood was drawn for TCR sequencing at baseline, cycle 4 day 1, and cycle 7 day 1. The samples were drawn from a first-in-human, open-label, multicenter phase I dose-escalation trial of ivuxolimab. Adults with locally advanced or metastatic head and neck squamous cell, hepatocellular, melanoma or renal cell carcinoma were enrolled in the trial. CD4+ and CD8+ T cells were sorted separately from peripheral blood before TCR sequencing.

Sequences DFQATT (CDR1) and SNEGSKA (CDR2) are obtained from the germline V gene (reference sequence). The junction shows trimming of 0 bases on V and 10 bases on J, plus 10 bases between the germline ends. The cysteine opens and the phenylalanine closes a CDR3 of 11 amino acids. The retained sequence is limited to the CDR3, 33 bases, with the frame set at the first base. These data come from a study of OX40 agonist ivuxolimab in advanced cancers. With respect to the entire study: Ivuxolimab was a fully human IgG2 agonistic monoclonal antibody targeting the costimulatory receptor OX40 (CD134). Intravenous ivuxolimab was administered to patients every 2 weeks at six dose levels: 0.01, 0.1, 0.3, 1.5, 3 and 10 mg/kg. Among the 50 to 55 dose-escalation patients, some 19 had hepatocellular carcinoma, roughly 15 melanoma, 9 renal cell carcinoma and 9 head and neck cancer. The dose-escalation cohort was roughly 83% male with a mean age of about 60 years, ranging from roughly 23 to 90. Patients were allowed to have had prior anti-PD-1, anti-PD-L1 or anti-CTLA-4 therapy, and around two fifths of the dose-escalation patients had been treated with checkpoint inhibitors. Three dose-escalation patients achieved partial responses, one with hepatocellular carcinoma and two with cutaneous melanoma. Peripheral TCRbeta sequencing aimed to test whether ivuxolimab altered TCR sequence diversity and caused clonal T-cell expansion. The paper describes the monotherapy dose-escalation part (N = 52 patients) of the phase I trial of ivuxolimab.

Overall study results and their limits: Low levels of normalized T-cell clonal expansion were also shown by some nonresponding patients. After ivuxolimab, expanded clones were on average more numerous among CD8+ T cells than among CD4+ T cells. In the 0.1-3.0 mg/kg groups, partial responders had among the lowest normalized peripheral clonal expansion, particularly in CD8+ T cells. At doses of 0.1 to 3.0 mg/kg, clonal expansion of both CD4+ and CD8+ blood T cells was observed from baseline to week 6. The antigen specificity of the clonally expanded peripheral T cells was not determined.

The source material was CD4+ or CD8+ T cells sorted from blood, sampled in a trial of the OX40 agonist ivuxolimab. This TCR came from an adult with an advanced solid tumor such as melanoma, head and neck, liver or kidney cancer. This sequence uses TRBV20-1 and TRBJ2-7; too little of a D gene remains to name it. CDR3 region: CSARDLAVQYF. The sequenced DNA is TGCAGTGCTAGAGATCTTGCCGTACAGTACTTC.